This TCR beta chain emerged from a study of cytomegalovirus exposure and HLA in healthy donors. PCR was performed using 60 Vbeta and 13 Jbeta primers. Assay used: immunoSEQ multiplex PCR; TCRdb lists only in-frame clones, some missing. This sample has some 96,000 clones, with more than 70% found just once. Study-wide points: Across donors, presence/absence analyses took sequencing depth to be roughly uniform. In terms of immune exposure information, only CMV serostatus was available. HLA allele associations emerged for roughly 17,000 TCR beta sequences in a later analysis, at 0.05 false discovery rate.

The J segment lost 5 bases and the V segment lost 2 bases, leaving 9 bases of the junction unmatched. Germline CDR1 and CDR2: SGHNT and YYREEE (reference sequence). CDR3 length equals 15 residues. Turning to this clone: What it binds is unknown.

The gene calls are TRBV5-4 and TRBJ2-5; 7 positions agree with TRBD1. The clonotype originates from a female donor in good health and CMV-seronegative. Sequencing used PBMCs. CDR3 region: CASSLWDSSGETQYF. The DNA of the CDR3 is TGTGCCAGCAGCTTATGGGACAGCTCAGGGGAGACCCAGTACTTC.